This TCR beta chain was sequenced for a study of shared clonotypes between healthy human individuals. Study outcomes and limitations: Few donors limited the genetic and exposure-history diversity represented. Non-shared clonotypes had lower generation probabilities than clonotypes shared by all four sorted-subset donors. Though the depth was large, rarefaction showed that sorted-subset sequencing was incomplete. Clonotype sharing among donors likely depends on sequencing depth.

The protocol was immunoSEQ multiplex PCR, while the TCRdb copy is restricted to in-frame clones and leaves out a portion. Found here are about 2,200,000 clones, roughly 91% of them singletons; the top ten hold roughly 1.8%. Terminally differentiated effector memory CD45RA+ cells were excluded from the naive CD8 cells, which were CD45RO-negative and positively selected for CCR7. This clone was counted once. The target antigen is unknown. The CDR3 contains 13 residues. Germline V gives CDR1 SQVTM, CDR2 ANQGSEA. Trimming removed 6 bases at V and 0 bases at J, with 8 bases between. This sequence was found in a man between 18 and 35 years old in good health. Some clones in this sample may be carry-over from other donors' samples. The source material was naive CD8+ T cells from PBMCs. The J gene is TRBJ2-2, the V gene TRBV29-1; no clear D gene. The CDR3 spells CSVLPPNTGELFF. CDR3 in DNA: TGCAGCGTCCTCCCCCCGAACACCGGGGAGCTGTTTTTT.